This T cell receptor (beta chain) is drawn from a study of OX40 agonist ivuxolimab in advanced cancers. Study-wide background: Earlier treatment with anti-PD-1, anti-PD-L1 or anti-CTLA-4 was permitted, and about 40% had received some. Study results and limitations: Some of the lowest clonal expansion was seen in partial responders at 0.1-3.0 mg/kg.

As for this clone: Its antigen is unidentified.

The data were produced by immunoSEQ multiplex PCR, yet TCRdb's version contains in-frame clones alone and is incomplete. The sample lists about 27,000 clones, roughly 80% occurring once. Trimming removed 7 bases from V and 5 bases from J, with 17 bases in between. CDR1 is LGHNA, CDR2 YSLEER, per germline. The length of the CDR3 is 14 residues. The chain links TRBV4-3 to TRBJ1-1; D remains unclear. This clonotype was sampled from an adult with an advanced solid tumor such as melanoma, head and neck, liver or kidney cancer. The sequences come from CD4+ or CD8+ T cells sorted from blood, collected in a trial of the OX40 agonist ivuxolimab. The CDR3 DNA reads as TGCGCCAGCACTCCAAGAACCGGGGAAACTGAAGCTTTCTTT. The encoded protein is CASTPRTGETEAFF.